This T cell receptor beta chain was observed in a study of T-cell reconstitution after alpha-beta-depleted transplantation in children. Findings of the study overall: One year post-transplant, T-cell counts and diversity were largely derived from T cells produced anew. Several hundred rapidly expanded clones from non-depleted graft cells reportedly supplied alpha-beta T cells about two months post-transplant. The origin of high day-60 TCRbeta diversity in some patients lay in surviving recipient T cells and thymic progenitors.

This clonotype was recorded many times. Antigen specificity is unknown. During its preparation, the TCRbeta library received unique molecular identifiers. One entry per CDR3 protein results from TCRdb running MiXCR on the PCR reads. The sample carries 25,000 to 30,000 distinct CDR3 sequences, 5% to 7% recorded once. This material consisted of PBMCs, mostly from graft donor cells, taken 180 days after TCRalphabeta/CD19-depleted stem cell transplant. This TCR derives from a male patient younger than 18 who had a stem cell transplant for acute myeloid leukemia, so the T cells may come from the graft donor.

The CDR3 protein is CASSSRGGAEETQYF. CDR3 nucleotides: TGCGCCAGCAGCTCCCGGGGTGGCGCGGAAGAGACCCAGTACTTC. The chain carries TRBV5-1 and TRBJ2-5; possibly TRBD2 for D (5 bases). Germline V lookup: CDR1 SGHRS, CDR2 YFSETQ. CDR3 size: 15 residues. V lost 3 bases and J lost 3, with 15 bases in between.